Given below is one T cell receptor (beta chain) in context. In its sample, this clonotype was seen many times. Its antigen is still unknown. No quality values exist for individual bases; no much larger clone is one base distant. The TCR beta CDR3 regions were amplified from the RNA transcripts. For the first round of RT-PCR on the TCR CDR3, the HTBI primer set was used together with the Qiagen OneStep RT-PCR kit. The libraries were constructed in a second round of multiplex PCR and then size-selected and purified. Libraries were sequenced paired-end with 100 bp reads on an Illumina HiSeq2000. The paper's processing steps were these. SOAPnuke was used to process the raw data, removing reads that contained adapters or uncalled bases, had a mean Phred below 15, or lacked an exact match to the constant primer or identifier. High-quality paired reads were merged with COPE v1.2.5, and unique nucleotide sequences were defined as clonotypes. MiTCR v1.1 was used to align clonotypes to the IMGT TRBV, TRBD and TRBJ reference segments. Only V-J combinations with frequency above 0.0001, covering about 99% of repertoires, were analysed. A TCS score was defined as the ratio between F50 (clonal expansion) and ExV (chaos), using BLOSUM62-based TCRdist between CDR3 peptides within each V-J. Welch's t-statistics and random forest reduced fewer than 600 V-J features to 10 to 15, which were used in a naive Bayes classifier (R e1071). TCRdb handled the public reads itself, with Q25 trimming in fastp and clone calling in MiXCR, and kept productive beta chains. Identical CDR3 proteins give one entry, which carries the most common genes and DNA. TCRdb, rather than the study authors, made the V and J calls. In all, the sample holds a few hundred thousand distinct CDR3 sequences, and 17% of those were seen once. Over 45% of the sample is taken by the ten largest.

Graves' hyperthyroidism was defined as stable when no progression to ophthalmopathy occurred over 18 months of follow-up. Hyperthyroidism patients were aged 18 to 65 years and newly diagnosed, with disease duration of less than 2 months. The study excluded patients with uncontrolled infections, other autoimmune diseases, pregnancy or lactation. Diagnoses relied on clinical symptoms, serum thyroxine and TRAb, thyroid ultrasound and orbital computed tomography. PBMCs were isolated from approximately 10 ml of fresh peripheral blood by Ficoll-Paque density gradient centrifugation. Total RNA was extracted using Trizol reagent, and RNA quality was assessed on an Agilent 2100 Bioanalyzer. This record comes from a study of T cells in Graves' hyperthyroidism and ophthalmopathy (dated by TCRdb to between 2019 and 2020). Regarding the study in general: Peripheral blood samples were taken at initial diagnosis, before any treatment was given. A discovery cohort of about a hundred patients, approximately 44 with Graves' ophthalmopathy and 55 to 60 with stable Graves' hyperthyroidism, was used to find distinguishing TCR V-J signatures. Prospective prediction of ophthalmopathy was tested in an independent validation cohort consisting of 18 to 20 hyperthyroidism patients and some 15 patients who later progressed to ophthalmopathy. The approximately 90 discovery patients were divided at random into training and test sets in a 7:3 ratio. The study also compared thyroid tissue and blood T-cell repertoires from several Graves' hyperthyroidism patients. After blood sampling, hyperthyroidism patients were treated with methimazole at a starting dose of 30 mg daily, and ophthalmopathy patients were treated with high-dose intravenous methylprednisolone. TCR Vbeta CDR3 sequencing of 130 to 150 peripheral blood samples (under 45 ophthalmopathy, roughly 74 hyperthyroidism and about 17 progressor patients) is reported in the paper.

The junction carries 15 bases between V and J, which are trimmed by 6 bases and 3 bases respectively. The CDR3 goes from the cysteine to the phenylalanine over 15 residues. The CDR3 DNA has 45 bases and is translated from base 1. What the research found in general, with its limitations: Blood samples also contained most of the expanded thyroid clonotypes (frequency above 0.001), which suggests that blood repertoires may reflect thyroid immune responses. In validation, the model predicted progression to ophthalmopathy with over 60% sensitivity and approximately 74% specificity, a median of around 6.6 months before onset. A model built on a 13 V-J signature distinguished ophthalmopathy from stable hyperthyroidism, reaching roughly 88% sensitivity and 81% to 83% specificity in cross-validation and 80%/75% in testing. Sample size was not statistically predetermined, and investigators were not blinded to group allocation.

The rearrangement combines TRBV12-3 or TRBV12-4 with TRBJ2-4; TRBD2 is perhaps the D gene, given 6 matching bases. Specimen: blood. The TCR sequence derives from a woman in her fifties or sixties with Graves' hyperthyroidism. The DNA sequence is TGTGCCAGCAGGCGGGACTCTACGGGCAAAAACATTCAGTACTTC. This translates into CASRRDSTGKNIQYF.